The next 5 T cell receptor beta chains were all read from a single sample in a study of graft-versus-host responses after intestinal transplantation. Libraries were prepared by immunoSEQ multiplex PCR; TCRdb keeps only in-frame clonotypes and omits some of them. The data show 140,000 or so clones, around nine tenths seen once. Their cognate antigens are unknown. The sequencing used unstimulated CD4+ T cells sorted from spleen or lymph node cells, collected before intestinal transplant. The receptors originated from a human donor who received an intestinal transplant.

This clone has just one count. This chain links TRBV2 with TRBJ2-4; 8 nucleotides line up with TRBD1. CDR1 is SNHLY and CDR2 is FYNNEI in the germline V gene. The CDR3 spans 14 residues. V lost 4 bases to trimming and J lost 5 bases; unmatched junction nucleotides: 4. CDR3 region: CASSVTGVENIQYF. The CDR3 region has the DNA TGTGCCAGCAGTGTGACAGGGGTAGAAAACATTCAGTACTTC.

V usage is TRBV5-1 and J usage is TRBJ2-5; D ambiguous. The V gene's germline CDR1 is SGHRS and CDR2 YFSETQ. Trimming removed 4 bases at V and 0 bases at J, with 7 bases between. The CDR3 consists of 13 residues. The CDR3 region is CASSPSYQETQYF. CDR3 in DNA: TGCGCCAGCAGCCCCAGTTACCAAGAGACCCAGTACTTC. The whole variable domain, remainder taken from reference TRBV5-1 and TRBJ2-5, is KAGVTQTPRYLIKTRGQQVTLSCSPISGHRSVSWYQQTPGQGLQFLFEYFSETQRNKGNFPGRFSGRQFSNSRSEMNVSTLELGDSALYLCASSPSYQETQYFGPGTRLLVL.

The chain has TRBV28 and TRBJ2-1; 8 positions match TRBD1. V lost 6 bases and J lost 3; bases outside the gene matches: 7. The germline gives CDR1 MDHEN, CDR2 SYDVKM. This CDR3 comprises 15 residues. This chain's CDR3 is CASSTPGQGYNEQFF. CDR3 nucleotide sequence: TGTGCCAGCAGCACCCCCGGACAGGGCTACAATGAGCAGTTCTTC.

The V and J genes are TRBV19 and TRBJ2-5; a weak D match, TRBD1 (6 bases). The CDR3 loop spans 13 amino acids. V was trimmed by 3 bases and J by 4 bases, leaving 9 bases between them. Germline V lookup: CDR1 LNHDA, CDR2 SQIVND (reference sequence). In DNA form, the CDR3 reads TGTGCCAGTAGTATGGGGGCAGGAGAGACCCAGTACTTC. As protein: CASSMGAGETQYF.

This chain connects TRBV28 to TRBJ2-7; no reliable D call. The V gene's germline CDR1 is MDHEN and CDR2 SYDVKM. The V gene lost 2 bases and the J gene lost 2 bases, with 16 bases spanning the gap. This CDR3 region has 16 residues. DNA for the CDR3: TGTGCCAGCAGTTTAGGGTGGGTTTCACGAACCTACGAGCAGTACTTC. This gives the protein CASSLGWVSRTYEQYF.